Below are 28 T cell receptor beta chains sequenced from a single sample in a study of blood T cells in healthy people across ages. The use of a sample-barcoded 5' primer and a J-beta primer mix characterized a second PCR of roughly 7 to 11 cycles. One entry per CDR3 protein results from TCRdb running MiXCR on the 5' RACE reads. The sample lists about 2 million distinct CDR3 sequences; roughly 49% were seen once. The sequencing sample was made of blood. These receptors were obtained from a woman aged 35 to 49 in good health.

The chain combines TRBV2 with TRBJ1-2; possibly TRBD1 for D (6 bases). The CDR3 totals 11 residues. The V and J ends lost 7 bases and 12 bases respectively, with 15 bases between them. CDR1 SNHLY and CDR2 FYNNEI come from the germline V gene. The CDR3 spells CASKITGQHTF. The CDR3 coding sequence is TGTGCCAGCAAGATAACAGGGCAACACACCTTC.

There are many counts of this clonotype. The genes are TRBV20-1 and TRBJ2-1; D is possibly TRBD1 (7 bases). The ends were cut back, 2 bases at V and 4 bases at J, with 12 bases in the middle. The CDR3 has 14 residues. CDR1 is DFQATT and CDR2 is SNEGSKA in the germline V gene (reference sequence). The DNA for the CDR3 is TGCAGTGCTAGAATGGGGGGACAGTACAATGAGCAGTTCTTC. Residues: CSARMGGQYNEQFF.

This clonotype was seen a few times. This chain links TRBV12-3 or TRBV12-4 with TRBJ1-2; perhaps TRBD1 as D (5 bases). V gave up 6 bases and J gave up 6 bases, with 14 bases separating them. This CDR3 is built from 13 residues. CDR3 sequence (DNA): TGTGCCAGCAGACGGGGTGCGGGGGATGGCTACACCTTC. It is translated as CASRRGAGDGYTF.

Here the CDR3 reads CASSPDRLNNEQFF. DNA of the CDR3: TGTGCCAGCTCACCAGACCGATTGAACAATGAGCAGTTCTTC. This sequence joins TRBV18 and TRBJ2-1; D uncertain. This CDR3 contains 14 residues. V lost 2 bases, J lost 5 bases, and 10 bases lay in between. CDR1 and CDR2 (germline): KGHSH, LQKENI.

The CDR3 DNA sequence: TGCAGTGCTAGAGGCAGAACCTACACTGAAGCTTTCTTT. It is translated as CSARGRTYTEAFF. This chain links TRBV20-1 with TRBJ1-1; no reliable D call. The CDR3 contains 13 residues. The germline V gene has CDR1 DFQATT and CDR2 SNEGSKA (reference sequence). Trimming removed 1 base from V and 3 bases from J, with 9 bases in between.

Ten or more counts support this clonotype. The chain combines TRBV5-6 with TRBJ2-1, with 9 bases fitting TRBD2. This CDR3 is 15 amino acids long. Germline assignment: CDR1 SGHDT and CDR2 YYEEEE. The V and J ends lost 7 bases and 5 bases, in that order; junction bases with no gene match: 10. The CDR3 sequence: CASSPGLAGNNEQFF. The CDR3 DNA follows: TGTGCCAGCTCACCGGGCCTAGCGGGGAACAATGAGCAGTTCTTC.

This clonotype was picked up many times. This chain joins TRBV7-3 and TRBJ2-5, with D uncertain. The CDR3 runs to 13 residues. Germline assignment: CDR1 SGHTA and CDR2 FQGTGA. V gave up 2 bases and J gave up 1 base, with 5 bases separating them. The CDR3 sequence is CASSLRSQETQYF. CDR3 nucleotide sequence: TGTGCCAGCAGCTTACGGAGCCAAGAGACCCAGTACTTC.

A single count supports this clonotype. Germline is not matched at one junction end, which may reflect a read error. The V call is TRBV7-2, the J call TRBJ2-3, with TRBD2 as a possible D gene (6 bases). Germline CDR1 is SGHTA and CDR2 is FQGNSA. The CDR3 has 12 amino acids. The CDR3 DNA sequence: TGTGCCAGCAGCTTTCCGGGAGATGCGCAGTATTTT. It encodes CASSFPGDAQYF.

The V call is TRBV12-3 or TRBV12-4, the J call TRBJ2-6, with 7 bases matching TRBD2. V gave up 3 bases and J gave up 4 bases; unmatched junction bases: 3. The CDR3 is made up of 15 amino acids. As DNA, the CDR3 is TGTGCCAGCAGTTTTGTCGGGAGGGGGGCCAACGTCCTGACTTTC. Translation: CASSFVGRGANVLTF.

The CDR3 loop is CASSSTMGTHEQYF. CDR3 in DNA: TGTGCCAGCAGTTCCACGATGGGTACCCACGAGCAGTACTTC. The chain couples TRBV6-2 or TRBV6-3 to TRBJ2-7; D remains unclear. Looked up from germline, CDR1 is MNHEY and CDR2 is SVGEGT. This CDR3 spans 14 amino acids. Trimming pared 4 bases from V and 5 bases from J, leaving 15 bases between.

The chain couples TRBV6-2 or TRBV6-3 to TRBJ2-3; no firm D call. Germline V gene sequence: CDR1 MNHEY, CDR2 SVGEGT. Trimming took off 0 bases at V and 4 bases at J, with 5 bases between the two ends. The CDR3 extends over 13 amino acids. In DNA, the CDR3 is TGTGCCAGCAGTTACTCGTACTCAGATACGCAGTATTTT. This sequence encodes CASSYSYSDTQYF.

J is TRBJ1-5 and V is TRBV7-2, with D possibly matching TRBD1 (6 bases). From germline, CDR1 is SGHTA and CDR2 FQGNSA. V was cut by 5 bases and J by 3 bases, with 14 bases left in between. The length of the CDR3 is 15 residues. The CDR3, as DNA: TGTGCCAGCAGCGGGCGGGCAGGGGACAATCAGCCCCAGCATTTT. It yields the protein CASSGRAGDNQPQHF.

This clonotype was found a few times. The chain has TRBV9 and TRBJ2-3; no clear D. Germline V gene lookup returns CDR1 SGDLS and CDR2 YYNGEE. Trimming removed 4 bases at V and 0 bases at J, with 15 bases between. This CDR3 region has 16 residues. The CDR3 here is CASSPEPRRSTDTQYF. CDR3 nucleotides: TGTGCCAGCAGCCCCGAACCCAGGAGAAGCACAGATACGCAGTATTTT.

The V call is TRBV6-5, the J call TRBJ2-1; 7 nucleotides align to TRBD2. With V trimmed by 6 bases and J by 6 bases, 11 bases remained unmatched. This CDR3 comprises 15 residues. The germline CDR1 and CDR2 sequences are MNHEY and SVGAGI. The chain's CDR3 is CASSLSGVLVNEQFF. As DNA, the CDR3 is TGTGCCAGCAGCCTGAGCGGGGTCCTGGTCAATGAGCAGTTCTTC.

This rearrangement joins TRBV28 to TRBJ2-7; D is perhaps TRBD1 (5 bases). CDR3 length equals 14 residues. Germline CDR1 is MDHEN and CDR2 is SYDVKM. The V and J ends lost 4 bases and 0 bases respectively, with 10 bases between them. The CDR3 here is CASSSPGNSYEQYF. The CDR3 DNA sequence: TGTGCCAGCAGTTCCCCAGGGAACTCCTACGAGCAGTACTTC.

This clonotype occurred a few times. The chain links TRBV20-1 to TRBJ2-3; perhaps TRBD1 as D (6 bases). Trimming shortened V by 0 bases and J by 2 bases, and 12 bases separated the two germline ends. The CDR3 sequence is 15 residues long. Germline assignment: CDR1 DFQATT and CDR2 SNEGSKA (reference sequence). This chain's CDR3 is CSARDPTGYTDTQYF. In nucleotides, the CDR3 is TGCAGTGCTAGAGATCCGACAGGTTACACAGATACGCAGTATTTT.

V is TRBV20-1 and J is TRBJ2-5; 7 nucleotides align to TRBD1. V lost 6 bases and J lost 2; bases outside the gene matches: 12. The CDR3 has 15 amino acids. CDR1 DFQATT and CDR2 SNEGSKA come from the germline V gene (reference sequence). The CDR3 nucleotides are TGCAGTGCCCGACCAATCCTACAGGGGCAAGAGACCCAGTACTTC. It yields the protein CSARPILQGQETQYF.

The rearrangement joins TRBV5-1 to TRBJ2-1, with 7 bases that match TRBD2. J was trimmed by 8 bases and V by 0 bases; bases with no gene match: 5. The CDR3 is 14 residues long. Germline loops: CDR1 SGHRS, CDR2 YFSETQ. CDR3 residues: CASSLEAGVHEQFF. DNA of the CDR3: TGCGCCAGCAGCTTGGAGGCGGGGGTGCATGAGCAGTTCTTC.

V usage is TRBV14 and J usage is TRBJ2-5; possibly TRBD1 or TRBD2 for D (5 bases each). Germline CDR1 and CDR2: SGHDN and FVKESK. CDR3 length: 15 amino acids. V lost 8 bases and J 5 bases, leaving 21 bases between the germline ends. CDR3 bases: TGTGCCAGCGGCTCCGGGACGGCTTTGACGGAGACCCAGTACTTC. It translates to CASGSGTALTETQYF.

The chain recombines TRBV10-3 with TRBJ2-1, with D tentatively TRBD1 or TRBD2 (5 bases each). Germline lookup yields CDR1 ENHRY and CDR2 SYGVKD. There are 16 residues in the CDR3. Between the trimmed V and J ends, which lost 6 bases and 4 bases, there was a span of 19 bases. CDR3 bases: TGTGCCATCAGCGCCCGGGACGGCAGTACTTACAATGAGCAGTTCTTC. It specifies CAISARDGSTYNEQFF.

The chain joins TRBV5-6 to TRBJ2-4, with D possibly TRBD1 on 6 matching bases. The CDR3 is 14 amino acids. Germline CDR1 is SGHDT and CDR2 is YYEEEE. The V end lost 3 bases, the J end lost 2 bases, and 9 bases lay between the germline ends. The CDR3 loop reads CASSWQGPKNIQYF. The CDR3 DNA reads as TGTGCCAGCAGCTGGCAGGGGCCCAAAAACATTCAGTACTTC.

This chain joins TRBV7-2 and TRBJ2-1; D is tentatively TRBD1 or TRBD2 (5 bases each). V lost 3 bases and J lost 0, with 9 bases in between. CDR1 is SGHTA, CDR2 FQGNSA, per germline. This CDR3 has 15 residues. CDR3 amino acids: CASSFMRGSYNEQFF. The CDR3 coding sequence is TGTGCCAGCAGCTTTATGAGGGGCTCCTACAATGAGCAGTTCTTC.

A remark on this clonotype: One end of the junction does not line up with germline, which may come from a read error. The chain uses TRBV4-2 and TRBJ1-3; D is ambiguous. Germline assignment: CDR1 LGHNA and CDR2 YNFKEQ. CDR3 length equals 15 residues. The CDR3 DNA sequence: TGTGCCAGCAGCCAAGGTAGAAACGGTGGAAACGCCATATATTTT. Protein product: CASSQGRNGGNAIYF.

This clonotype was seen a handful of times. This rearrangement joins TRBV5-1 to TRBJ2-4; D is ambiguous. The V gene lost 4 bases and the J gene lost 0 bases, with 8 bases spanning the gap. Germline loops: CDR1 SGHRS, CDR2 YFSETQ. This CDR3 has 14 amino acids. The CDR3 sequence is CASSAAIAKNIQYF. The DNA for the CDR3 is TGCGCCAGCAGCGCCGCAATAGCCAAAAACATTCAGTACTTC. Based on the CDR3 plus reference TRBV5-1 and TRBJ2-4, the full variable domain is KAGVTQTPRYLIKTRGQQVTLSCSPISGHRSVSWYQQTPGQGLQFLFEYFSETQRNKGNFPGRFSGRQFSNSRSEMNVSTLELGDSALYLCASSAAIAKNIQYFGAGTRLSVL.

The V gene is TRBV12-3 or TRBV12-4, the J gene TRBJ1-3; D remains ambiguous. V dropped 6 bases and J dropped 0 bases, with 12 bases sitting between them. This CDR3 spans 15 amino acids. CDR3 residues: CASREQTNSGNTIYF. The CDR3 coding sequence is TGTGCCAGCAGGGAACAGACCAACTCTGGAAACACCATATATTTT.

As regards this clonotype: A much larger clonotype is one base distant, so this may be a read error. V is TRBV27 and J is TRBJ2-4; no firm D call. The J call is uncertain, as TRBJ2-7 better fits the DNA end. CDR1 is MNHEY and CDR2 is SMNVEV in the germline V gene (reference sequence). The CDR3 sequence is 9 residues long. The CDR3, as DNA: TGTGCCAGCAGTTGCGAGCAGTACTTC. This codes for CASSCEQYF.

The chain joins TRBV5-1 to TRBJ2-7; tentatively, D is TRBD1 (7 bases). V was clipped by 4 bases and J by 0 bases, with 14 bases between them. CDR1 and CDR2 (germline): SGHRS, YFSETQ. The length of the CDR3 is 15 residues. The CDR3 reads CASSLGQDYSYEQYF. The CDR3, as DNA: TGCGCCAGCAGCCTTGGACAGGACTACTCCTACGAGCAGTACTTC.

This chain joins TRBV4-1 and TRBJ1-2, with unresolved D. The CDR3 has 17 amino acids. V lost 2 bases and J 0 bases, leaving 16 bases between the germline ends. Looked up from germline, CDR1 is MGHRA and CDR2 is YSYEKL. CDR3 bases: TGCGCCAGCAGCCAAAGTTTGACACTTCGAGCTAACTATGGCTACACCTTC. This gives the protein CASSQSLTLRANYGYTF.